These 27 T cell receptor beta chains share one sample of origin, sequenced in a study of cytomegalovirus exposure and HLA in healthy donors. Amplification used 60 Vbeta primers and 13 Jbeta primers. The method was immunoSEQ multiplex PCR; TCRdb's version includes in-frame clones alone and lacks a portion of them. The repertoire holds around 140,000 clones, with over 65% as singletons. Sequenced sample: PBMCs. Receptors originate from a female donor in good health and CMV-seropositive.

The chain's CDR3 is CASSSNGEPLGEQYF. The CDR3 DNA follows: TGTGCCAGCAGCTCAAACGGGGAGCCTCTCGGCGAGCAGTACTTC. The chain employs TRBV7-3 and TRBJ2-7; TRBD2 might be the D (5 bases). Deletions cut 4 bases from V and 6 bases from J, with 19 bases between. The CDR3 has 15 residues. Germline V lookup: CDR1 SGHTA, CDR2 FQGTGA. Variable domain in full (rest from reference TRBV7-3 and TRBJ2-7): GAGVSQTPSNKVTEKGKYVELRCDPISGHTALYWYRQSLGQGPEFLIYFQGTGAADDSGLPNDRFFAVRPEGSVSTLKIQRTERGDSAVYLCASSSNGEPLGEQYFGPGTRLTVT.

In its sample, this clone was seen once. CDR3 nucleotides: TGTGCCATCAGTGGAGGGGGGGTTTCAGGGGCCAACGTCCTGACTTTC. Protein: CAISGGGVSGANVLTF. This chain connects TRBV10-3 to TRBJ2-6; a possible D gene is TRBD2 (7 bases). Trimming shortened V by 4 bases and J by 4 bases, and 14 bases separated the two germline ends. The CDR3 sequence is 16 residues long. Germline loops: CDR1 ENHRY, CDR2 SYGVKD.

The J gene is TRBJ2-7, the V gene TRBV21-1; the table's D call, TRBD1, has no DNA check behind it. TRBV21-1 is marked as a pseudogene. The CDR3 length is 14 residues. CDR3 sequence reads: CASSPRTDSYEQYF. CDR3 DNA: TGTGCCAGCAGCCCCCGGACAGACTCCTACGAGCAGTACTTC.

The DNA for the CDR3 is TGCAGCGTTGAAGATCTTGGCAGGCGAGACTCCTACAATGAGCAGTTCTTC. As protein: CSVEDLGRRDSYNEQFF. This sequence joins TRBV29-1 and TRBJ2-1; D ambiguous. This CDR3 is 17 amino acids long. Per germline, CDR1 SQVTM and CDR2 ANQGSEA. V lost 0 bases and J lost 0, with 15 bases in between.

The chain recombines TRBV4-2 with TRBJ1-4, with 10 bases aligning to TRBD1. Unmatched junction bases numbered 9, after V lost 0 bases and J lost 5 bases. CDR1 LGHNA and CDR2 YNFKEQ come from the germline V gene. The CDR3 sequence is 18 residues long. CDR3 in amino acids: CASSQDLKPGQGNEKLFF. The CDR3 nucleotides are TGTGCCAGCAGCCAAGATCTTAAGCCGGGACAGGGGAATGAAAAACTGTTTTTT.

The chain carries TRBV5-4 and TRBJ2-7; 8 bases are a match to TRBD2. The J segment lost 0 bases and the V segment lost 1 base, leaving 0 bases of the junction unmatched. Looked up from germline, CDR1 is SGHNT and CDR2 is YYREEE (reference sequence). The length of the CDR3 is 14 residues. The CDR3 bases are TGTGCCAGCAGCTTGCGGGGGGGCTCCTACGAGCAGTACTTC. Encoded protein: CASSLRGGSYEQYF.

The rearrangement uses TRBV5-1 and TRBJ1-1; D remains unclear. CDR3 length: 15 amino acids. Germline V gives CDR1 SGHRS, CDR2 YFSETQ. Trimming pared 7 bases from V and 6 bases from J, leaving 22 bases between. The DNA of the CDR3 is TGCGCCAGCCTACGTAACATGGCTAGTGACTCTGAAGCTTTCTTT. Protein: CASLRNMASDSEAFF.

This clone occurred a few times. The rearrangement links TRBV15 to TRBJ1-2; the match to TRBD1 covers 11 bases. The CDR3 runs 16 residues. Germline loops: CDR1 LNHNV, CDR2 YYDKDF (reference sequence). V lost 4 bases and J lost 1; bases outside the gene matches: 5. The CDR3 loop is CATSKGQGAVNYGYTF. CDR3 nucleotides: TGTGCCACCAGCAAAGGACAGGGGGCGGTTAACTATGGCTACACCTTC.

The CDR3 DNA follows: TGCGCCAGCAGCTTGGATCCAGGGGACACCGGGGAGCTGTTTTTT. Encoded protein: CASSLDPGDTGELFF. The chain recombines TRBV5-1 with TRBJ2-2, with D possibly matching TRBD1 (6 bases). This CDR3 spans 15 amino acids. V was cut by 0 bases and J by 3 bases, with 9 bases left in between. Germline loops: CDR1 SGHRS, CDR2 YFSETQ.

The genes are TRBV28 and TRBJ2-7, with 7 nucleotides matching TRBD2. Germline values: CDR1 MDHEN, CDR2 SYDVKM. V dropped 6 bases and J dropped 4; count of bases not matched to a gene: 6. The CDR3 length is 13 residues. The CDR3 region is CASRISGGYEQYF. Written as DNA, the CDR3 is TGTGCCAGCAGGATATCGGGAGGATACGAGCAGTACTTC.

This clone was counted between two and nine times. The chain uses TRBV6-6 and TRBJ2-7; D call uncertain. The CDR3 has 15 amino acids. Trimming cost V 6 bases and J 2 bases, with 17 bases left between them. CDR1 and CDR2 from the germline V gene are MNHNY and SVGAGI (reference sequence). The CDR3 coding sequence is TGTGCCAGCAGCTATTCTTCGCTAGGTACCTACGAGCAGTACTTC. Amino acids: CASSYSSLGTYEQYF.

This clone was counted between two and nine times. In the same sample, other DNA sequences code for this CDR3. The J gene is TRBJ1-1, the V gene TRBV7-9; D is possibly TRBD1 (6 bases). The CDR3 covers 13 residues. Trimming cost V 5 bases and J 2 bases, with 9 bases left between them. Germline V CDR1 and CDR2: SEHNR, FQNEAQ (reference sequence). This CDR3 is CASSRTANTEAFF. Here the CDR3 DNA reads TGTGCCAGCAGCCGGACAGCCAACACTGAAGCTTTCTTT.

This clone was detected a few times. Written as DNA, the CDR3 is TGTGCCAGCAGCTTAGCCACAGTGAACACTGAAGCTTTCTTT. Translation gives CASSLATVNTEAFF. V gene TRBV7-9 combines with J gene TRBJ1-1; D remains unclear. V lost 0 bases and J 0 bases, leaving 5 bases between the germline ends. This CDR3 has 14 amino acids. The germline V gene has CDR1 SEHNR and CDR2 FQNEAQ (reference sequence).

The genes are TRBV29-1 and TRBJ1-1; D remains unclear. V was shortened by 5 bases and J by 0 bases, with 13 bases between the two germline ends. Per the germline V gene, CDR1 is SQVTM and CDR2 is ANQGSEA. The CDR3 length is 14 residues. The CDR3 loop reads CSVSLLYLNTEAFF. Written as DNA, the CDR3 is TGCAGCGTTTCTTTATTGTACTTGAACACTGAAGCTTTCTTT.

The table lists this clone with a few counts. The chain combines TRBV29-1 with TRBJ1-2; perhaps TRBD1 as D (5 bases). The V and J ends lost 3 bases and 3 bases respectively, with 11 bases between them. This CDR3 spans 13 amino acids. Germline loops: CDR1 SQVTM, CDR2 ANQGSEA. The CDR3 reads CSVDSGSDYGYTF. CDR3 nucleotides: TGCAGCGTTGACTCAGGGTCAGACTATGGCTACACCTTC.

The rearrangement links TRBV21-1 to TRBJ1-1; the DNA was not compared with TRBD1, the D call given in the table. TRBV21-1 is marked as a pseudogene. This CDR3 has 17 residues. The CDR3 reads CASSARDTSFPNTEAFF. CDR3 DNA: TGTGCCAGCAGCGCCCGGGACACTTCATTTCCGAACACTGAAGCTTTCTTT.

This chain links TRBV29-1 with TRBJ1-6; 9 bases agree with TRBD1. This CDR3 spans 13 amino acids. After removal of 6 bases from V and 6 bases from J, the junction contained 3 bases not matched to a gene. The germline CDR1 and CDR2 sequences are SQVTM and ANQGSEA. The CDR3 here is CSVGQGVNSPLHF. Written as DNA, the CDR3 is TGCAGCGTGGGACAGGGTGTTAATTCACCCCTCCACTTT.

This clone turned up a few times. This rearrangement joins TRBV18 to TRBJ1-1; D unclear. From germline, CDR1 is KGHSH and CDR2 LQKENI. The CDR3 loop spans 13 amino acids. Trimming stripped 3 bases from V and 3 bases from J, with 8 bases between. In DNA, the CDR3 is TGTGCCAGCTCACCCAGAGCGGACACTGAAGCTTTCTTT. Translation gives CASSPRADTEAFF.

The J gene is TRBJ2-7, the V gene TRBV28, with TRBD2 identical over 9 bases. J lost 0 bases, V lost 5 bases, and 11 bases had no gene match. The CDR3 has 17 residues. Germline-derived CDR1 and CDR2 are MDHEN and SYDVKM. The CDR3 protein is CASSPDPLAGSSYEQYF. The CDR3, as DNA: TGTGCCAGCAGTCCTGACCCGCTAGCGGGGAGCTCCTACGAGCAGTACTTC.

CDR3 protein: CASSLEDLGLAGRNNEQFF. In DNA, the CDR3 is TGTGCCAGCAGCTTGGAGGACCTCGGACTAGCGGGGAGGAACAATGAGCAGTTCTTC. This rearrangement joins TRBV5-4 to TRBJ2-1, with 12 positions matching TRBD2. V was pared by 0 bases and J by 5 bases, with 12 bases of the junction left unmatched. Germline CDR1 reads SGHNT; CDR2 reads YYREEE (reference sequence). The CDR3 runs 19 residues.

Only a few counts were recorded for this clone. This rearrangement joins TRBV9 to TRBJ1-2; no clear D. Germline CDR1 and CDR2: SGDLS and YYNGEE. The V end lost 1 base, the J end lost 3 bases, and 7 bases lay between the germline ends. The CDR3 runs 13 residues. This CDR3 reads CASSVIEDYGYTF. In DNA, the CDR3 is TGTGCCAGCAGCGTAATTGAGGACTATGGCTACACCTTC.

The V call is TRBV4-1, the J call TRBJ2-3; TRBD2 matches 7 bases. There are 16 residues in the CDR3. The ends lost 5 bases at V and 3 bases at J; junction bases unmatched: 11. Germline V gene data show CDR1 as MGHRA and CDR2 as YSYEKL. In nucleotides, the CDR3 is TGCGCCAGCAGCTCAATCCTGACTAGCAATACAGATACGCAGTATTTT. Its translation is CASSSILTSNTDTQYF.

The V and J genes are TRBV11-2 and TRBJ2-1, with TRBD1 as a possible D gene (6 bases). CDR1 and CDR2 from the germline V gene are SGHAT and FQNNGV. CDR3 length: 15 amino acids. V shed 2 bases and J shed 5 bases, with 13 bases lying between them. Here the CDR3 reads CASSLTGLGNNEQFF. The CDR3 DNA reads TGTGCCAGCAGCTTAACAGGGTTGGGTAACAATGAGCAGTTCTTC.

This chain uses TRBV19 with TRBJ2-1; 7 bases align to TRBD1. The J segment lost 4 bases and the V segment lost 7 bases, leaving 4 bases of the junction unmatched. From germline, CDR1 is LNHDA and CDR2 SQIVND (reference sequence). The CDR3 runs 13 residues. The CDR3 region has the DNA TGTGCCAGTAACCAACAGGGGTACAATGAGCAGTTCTTC. Translated, it gives CASNQQGYNEQFF.

V usage is TRBV19 and J usage is TRBJ1-6, with 7 bases matching TRBD1. There are 14 residues in the CDR3. Unmatched junction bases numbered 8, after V lost 6 bases and J lost 9 bases. Germline loops: CDR1 LNHDA, CDR2 SQIVND (reference sequence). The chain's CDR3 is CASRRQGASSPLHF. In DNA, the CDR3 is TGTGCCAGTAGAAGACAGGGAGCGTCTTCACCCCTCCACTTT. Supplemented by reference TRBV19 and TRBJ1-6, the full variable domain reads DGGITQSPKYLFRKEGQNVTLSCEQNLNHDAMYWYRQDPGQGLRLIYYSQIVNDFQKGDIAEGYSVSREKKESFPLTVTSAQKNPTAFYLCASRRQGASSPLHFGNGTRLTVT.

To note about this clone: Mismatch with germline at one junction end may stem from a read error. The chain uses TRBV11-2 and TRBJ2-3; no reliable D call. The germline gives CDR1 SGHAT, CDR2 FQNNGV. This CDR3 spans 14 amino acids. The CDR3 sequence is CASSIDVGTDTQYF. The CDR3 DNA sequence: TGTGCCAGCAGCATAGACGTTGGCACAGATACGCAGTATTTT.

The CDR3, as DNA: TGTGCCTGGAGCGCAGTTGGTTCACCCCTCCACTTT. Translated, it gives CAWSAVGSPLHF. V usage is TRBV30 and J usage is TRBJ1-6; D gene ambiguous. CDR3 length equals 12 residues. Trimming shortened V by 3 bases and J by 9 bases, and 9 bases separated the two germline ends. Germline V gene sequence: CDR1 GTSNPN, CDR2 SVGIG (reference sequence).